This T cell receptor beta chain was profiled in a study of blood T cell repertoires in COVID-19. Background on the study: Sample material is recorded as cDNA or gDNA derived from T cells, B-cell-depleted T cells, or PBMCs.

The table lists this clone with a few counts. As handled by the study authors: Amplification from reference gene primers served as the basis for estimated nucleated cell counts. The method was immunoSEQ multiplex PCR; TCRdb's version includes in-frame clones alone and lacks a portion of them. D and trimming were read from the DNA, whereas the V and J calls and clone size are those reported in that table. The sample shows some 250,000 clones, around 86% of them seen only once. Germline V gene sequence: CDR1 SGHAT, CDR2 FQDESV (reference sequence). Trimming shortened V by 4 bases and J by 5 bases, and 13 bases separated the two germline ends. This CDR3 contains 14 residues.

This clonotype was obtained from a woman aged 55-70 years with COVID-19, enrolled during active disease. The specimen was peripheral blood. This rearrangement joins TRBV11-1 to TRBJ2-3; D perhaps matches TRBD1 (6 bases). CDR3 in amino acids: CASSSIRGGDTQYF. The CDR3 bases are TGTGCCAGCAGCTCCATCCGAGGGGGAGATACGCAGTATTTT.